The clone carrying this TCR beta chain has a handful of counts. TCR beta CDR3 region amplification was performed from RNA transcripts. The TCR CDR3 was amplified in a first-round RT-PCR using the HTBI primer set. TCRdb ran MiXCR on the multiplex PCR reads and lists one entry per CDR3 protein. Among 350,000 to 400,000 distinct CDR3 sequences, approximately 14% were seen once, and the ten largest hold approximately 10%. Uncontrolled infection, other autoimmune disease, pregnancy and lactation each barred patients from inclusion. These data come from a study of T cells in Graves' hyperthyroidism and ophthalmopathy. The source is a woman aged 55 to 70 with Graves' hyperthyroidism. The sequencing input was blood.

The CDR3 DNA is TGTGCCAGCAGCCGTACAGGGGGAGATGGGTATGGCTACACCTTC. This sequence encodes CASSRTGGDGYGYTF. The genes are TRBV6-1 and TRBJ1-2, with 8 nucleotides matching TRBD1. CDR1 MNHNS and CDR2 SASEGT come from the germline V gene. The CDR3 has 15 amino acids. V lost 6 bases and J lost 5; bases outside the gene matches: 11.